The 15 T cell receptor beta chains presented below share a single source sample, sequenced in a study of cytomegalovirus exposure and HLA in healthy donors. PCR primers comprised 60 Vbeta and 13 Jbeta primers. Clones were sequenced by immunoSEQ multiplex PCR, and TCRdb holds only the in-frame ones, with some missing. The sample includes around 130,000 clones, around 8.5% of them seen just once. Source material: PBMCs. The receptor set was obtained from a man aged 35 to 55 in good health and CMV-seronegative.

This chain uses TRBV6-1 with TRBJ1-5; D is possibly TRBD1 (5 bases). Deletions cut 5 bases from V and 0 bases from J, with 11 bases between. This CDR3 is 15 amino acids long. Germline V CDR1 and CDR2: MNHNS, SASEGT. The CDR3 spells CASSRQYDSNQPQHF. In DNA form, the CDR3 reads TGTGCCAGCAGTCGACAGTATGATAGCAATCAGCCCCAGCATTTT.

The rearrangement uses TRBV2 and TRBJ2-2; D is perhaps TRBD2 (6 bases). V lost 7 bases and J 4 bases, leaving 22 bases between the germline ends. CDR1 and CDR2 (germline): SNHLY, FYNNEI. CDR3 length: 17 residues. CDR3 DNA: TGTGCCAGCAACCTTTGGGACTTGTCGCTTAGCACCGGGGAGCTGTTTTTT. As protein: CASNLWDLSLSTGELFF. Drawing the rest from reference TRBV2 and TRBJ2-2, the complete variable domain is EPEVTQTPSHQVTQMGQEVILRCVPISNHLYFYWYRQILGQKVEFLVSFYNNEISEKSEIFDDQFSVERPDGSNFTLKIRSTKLEDSAMYFCASNLWDLSLSTGELFFGEGSRLTVL.

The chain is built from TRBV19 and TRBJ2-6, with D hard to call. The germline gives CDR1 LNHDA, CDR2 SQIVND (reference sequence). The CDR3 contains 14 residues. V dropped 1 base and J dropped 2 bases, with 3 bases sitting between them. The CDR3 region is CASSIGAGANVLTF. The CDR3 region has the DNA TGTGCCAGTAGTATAGGAGCTGGGGCCAACGTCCTGACTTTC.

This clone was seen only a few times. CDR3 in amino acids: CASSLGGDRVPAFF. CDR3 coding DNA: TGCGCCAGCAGCTTGGGGGGCGACAGGGTACCAGCTTTCTTT. The V call is TRBV5-1, the J call TRBJ1-1; TRBD1 aligns across 7 bases. The CDR3 is 14 residues long. Germline CDR1 reads SGHRS; CDR2 reads YFSETQ. The J segment lost 10 bases and the V segment lost 0 bases, leaving 9 bases of the junction unmatched.

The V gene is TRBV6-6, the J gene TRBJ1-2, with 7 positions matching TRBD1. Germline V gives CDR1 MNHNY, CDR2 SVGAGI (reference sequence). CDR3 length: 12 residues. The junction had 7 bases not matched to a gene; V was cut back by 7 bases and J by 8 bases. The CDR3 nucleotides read TGTGCCAGCATCCAGGGGGTGCGGGGCTACACCTTC. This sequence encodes CASIQGVRGYTF.

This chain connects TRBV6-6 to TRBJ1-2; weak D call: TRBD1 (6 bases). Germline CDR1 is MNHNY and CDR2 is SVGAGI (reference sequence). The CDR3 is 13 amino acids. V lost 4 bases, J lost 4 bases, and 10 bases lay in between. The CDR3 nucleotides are TGTGCCAGCAGTTCAACAGGGAGCTATGGCTACACCTTC. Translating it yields CASSSTGSYGYTF.

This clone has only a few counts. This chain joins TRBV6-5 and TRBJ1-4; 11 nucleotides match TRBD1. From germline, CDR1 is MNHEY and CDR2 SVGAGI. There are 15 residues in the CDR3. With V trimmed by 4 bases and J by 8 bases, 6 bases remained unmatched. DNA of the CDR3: TGTGCCAGCAGTTCCAGGACAGGGGGCCGGGAAAAACTGTTTTTT. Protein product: CASSSRTGGREKLFF.

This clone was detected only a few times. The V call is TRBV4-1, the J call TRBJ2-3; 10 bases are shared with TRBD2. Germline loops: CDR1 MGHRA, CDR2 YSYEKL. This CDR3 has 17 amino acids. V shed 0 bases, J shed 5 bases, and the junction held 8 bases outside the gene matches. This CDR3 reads CASSQDPIAGGQDTQYF. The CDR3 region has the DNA TGCGCCAGCAGCCAAGATCCCATAGCGGGGGGTCAAGATACGCAGTATTTT.

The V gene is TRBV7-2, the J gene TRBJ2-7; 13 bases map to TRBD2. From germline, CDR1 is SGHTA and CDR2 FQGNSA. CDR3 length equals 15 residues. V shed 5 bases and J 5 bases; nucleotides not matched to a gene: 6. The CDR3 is CASSLTSGGHNEQYF. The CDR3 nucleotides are TGTGCCAGCAGCCTGACTAGCGGGGGGCATAACGAGCAGTACTTC.

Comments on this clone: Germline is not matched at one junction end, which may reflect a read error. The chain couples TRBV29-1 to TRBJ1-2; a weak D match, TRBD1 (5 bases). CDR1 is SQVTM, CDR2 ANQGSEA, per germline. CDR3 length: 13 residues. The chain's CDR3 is CSVEDRSGYGYTF. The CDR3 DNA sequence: TGCAGCGTAGAAGACAGAAGCGGGTATGGCTACACCTTC.

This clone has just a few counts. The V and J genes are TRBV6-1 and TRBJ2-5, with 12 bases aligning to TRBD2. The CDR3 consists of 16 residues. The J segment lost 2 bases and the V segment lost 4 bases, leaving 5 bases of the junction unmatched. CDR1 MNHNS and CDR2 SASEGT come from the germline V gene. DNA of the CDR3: TGTGCCAGCAGTGCACTTCTAGCGGGGGGGCAAGAGACCCAGTACTTC. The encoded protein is CASSALLAGGQETQYF.

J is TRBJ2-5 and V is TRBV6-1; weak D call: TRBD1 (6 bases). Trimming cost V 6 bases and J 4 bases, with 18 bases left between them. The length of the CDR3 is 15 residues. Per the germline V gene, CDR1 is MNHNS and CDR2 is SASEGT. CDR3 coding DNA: TGTGCCAGCAGAGATACCAGGGGCCTAGGAGAGACCCAGTACTTC. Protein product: CASRDTRGLGETQYF.

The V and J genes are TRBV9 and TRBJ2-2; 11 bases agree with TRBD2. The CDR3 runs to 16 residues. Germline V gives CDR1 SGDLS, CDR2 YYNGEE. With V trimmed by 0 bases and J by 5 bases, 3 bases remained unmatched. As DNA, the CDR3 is TGTGCCAGCAGCGTAGAGGGACTAGCGGTGACCGGGGAGCTGTTTTTT. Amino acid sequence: CASSVEGLAVTGELFF.

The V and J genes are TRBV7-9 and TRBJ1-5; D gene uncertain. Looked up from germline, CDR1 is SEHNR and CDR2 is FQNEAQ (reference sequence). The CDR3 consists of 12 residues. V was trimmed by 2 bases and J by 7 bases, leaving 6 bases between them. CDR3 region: CASSLYEQPQHF. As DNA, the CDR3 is TGTGCCAGCAGCTTATACGAGCAGCCCCAGCATTTT.

CDR3 residues: CSVEGRLAPTQYF. In DNA form, the CDR3 reads TGCAGCGTTGAAGGGAGACTAGCTCCAACCCAGTACTTC. The rearrangement links TRBV29-1 to TRBJ2-5; 7 positions match TRBD2. CDR1 and CDR2 from the germline V gene are SQVTM and ANQGSEA. J gave up 8 bases and V 1 base, and 7 bases lay outside the gene matches. This CDR3 region has 13 residues.